This T cell receptor beta chain was captured by sequencing in a study of early stage breast cancer tumors. Study in general: Most invasive tumors, about 75% of the 16, were ER+/PR+/HER2-. The study's findings and limits: Tumor and normal breast were distinguished via blood comparison in about 90% of the 16 patients.

Sequencing was performed with immunoSEQ multiplex PCR; in TCRdb, only in-frame clones are kept and a portion is missing. The sample contains around 25,000 clones, around 70% of which appear only once. In this sample, this clone turned up once. Its antigen is undetermined. The TCR sequence derives from a person aged 55 to 70 with breast cancer. The sequencing sample was made of breast tumor tissue.

CDR3 nucleotides: TGTGCCAGCTCATCGAGACAGGCCACGCTTAATGAAAAACTGTTTTTT. Amino acid sequence: CASSSRQATLNEKLFF. The V call is TRBV18, the J call TRBJ1-4; possible D gene TRBD1, 6 bases. Germline V gene lookup returns CDR1 KGHSH and CDR2 LQKENI. The CDR3 consists of 16 residues. Between the trimmed V and J ends, which lost 5 bases and 4 bases, there was a span of 17 bases.